This record concerns one TCR beta chain sequence. Its antigen remains unidentified. Base qualities were left out, and no much larger clone turns up one base away. The trial excluded patients who had a history of autoimmune disease or who were on systemic immunosuppression. Peripheral blood for TCR sequencing was collected from all dose cohorts at baseline, on cycle 4 day 1, and on cycle 7 day 1. The samples were taken from a phase I, first-in-human, multicenter, open-label dose-escalation trial of ivuxolimab. The trial enrolled adults with locally advanced or metastatic head and neck squamous cell, hepatocellular, melanoma or renal cell carcinoma. Before TCR sequencing, CD4+ T cells and CD8+ T cells from peripheral blood were sorted into separate populations. The data were obtained in a study of OX40 agonist ivuxolimab in advanced cancers. A note on the overall study: Ivuxolimab, which targeted the costimulatory receptor OX40 (CD134), was an agonistic, fully human IgG2 monoclonal antibody. Intravenous ivuxolimab was administered to patients every 2 weeks at six dose levels: 0.01, 0.1, 0.3, 1.5, 3 and 10 mg/kg. In the dose-escalation cohort, over 65% of patients were male, and the mean age was approximately 55 years, with a range of 23 to 79. Patients were allowed to have had prior anti-PD-1, anti-PD-L1 or anti-CTLA-4 therapy, and approximately 40% of the dose-escalation patients had been treated with checkpoint inhibitors. The purpose of peripheral TCRbeta sequencing was to test whether ivuxolimab changed TCR sequence diversity and led to clonal T-cell expansion. Of the 50 to 55 patients in dose escalation, some 20 had hepatocellular carcinoma, approximately 15 had melanoma, 9 had renal cell carcinoma and 9 had head and neck cancer. The monotherapy dose-escalation portion (N = 52 patients) of the phase I ivuxolimab trial is reported in the paper. Partial responses occurred in three dose-escalation patients: two with cutaneous melanoma and one with hepatocellular carcinoma.

The CDR3 has 17 amino acids, counting the end cysteine and phenylalanine. Only CDR3 DNA remains: 51 bases, in frame from the first base. V drops 0 bases and J drops 4 bases, leaving 18 bases in between. The germline V gene (reference sequence) yields LNHDA for CDR1 and SQIVND for CDR2. The investigation overall reported the following: At doses from 0.1 to 3.0 mg/kg, clonal expansion was seen in both CD4+ and CD8+ blood T cells between baseline and week 6. In partial responders in the 0.1-3.0 mg/kg groups, normalized peripheral clonal expansion was found to be among the lowest, especially among CD8+ T cells. Antigen specificity was not determined for the clonally expanded peripheral T cells. Low levels of normalized T-cell clonal expansion were also seen in some nonresponding patients. After ivuxolimab, expanded clones were on average more numerous among CD8+ T cells than among CD4+ T cells.

To sequence the TCRbeta CDR3 region, genomic DNA was isolated from the sorted cells. The immunoSEQ Assay was used for sequencing of TCRbeta CDR3 regions. Imported from immuneACCESS, the table was reduced by TCRdb to in-frame sequences with V and J called. These copies leave out some clones; in studies compared against another copy, an unresolved V gene accounts for under half, and the cause of the remainder is not known. The sample includes fewer than 85,000 clones, with less than 90% observed a single time. The ten largest make up approximately 0.9% of the sample. The specimen was CD4+ or CD8+ T cells sorted from blood, collected in a trial of the OX40 agonist ivuxolimab. The V and J genes are TRBV19 and TRBJ1-2, with the D gene not clear enough to name. The sequence came from an adult with an advanced solid tumor such as melanoma, head and neck, liver or kidney cancer. This receptor carries the CDR3 CASSIEPSGFGSYGYTF. The nucleotide sequence reads as follows: TGTGCCAGTAGTATAGAACCGTCCGGATTCGGAAGCTATGGCTACACCTTC.